What follows describes a single T cell receptor (beta chain). The antigen remains unidentified. Germline loops: CDR1 SGHTA, CDR2 FQGNSA. With 4 bases removed from V and 0 bases from J, the gap between germline ends came to 10 bases. This CDR3 contains 15 residues. The record originates from a study of T-cell memory formation after mild COVID-19. Study overall: Clusters of TCRs were largely donor specific.

UMIs and sample barcodes were carried by the TCR alpha and TCR beta cDNA libraries that 5'RACE produced using constant-segment primers. TCRdb processed the 5' RACE reads anew with MiXCR; each CDR3 protein has one entry. The sample has around 140,000 distinct CDR3 sequences, around 27% seen once. Findings and limits, study-wide: Among CD4+ contracting clones, most were CM and EM, and CD8+ ones EMRA. Pre-infection memory already had some responding clones, implying cross-reactive memory joined.

The chain has TRBV7-2 and TRBJ2-1, with D uncertain. The sample was PBMCs or a T cell subset sorted from them (not recorded which). This clonotype was obtained from an adult woman who had mild COVID-19 (a few samples of this study predate the infection). Cell type and time point are not known. CDR3 nucleotide sequence: TGTGCCAGCAGCTCGGACGTAAGCTCCTACAATGAGCAGTTCTTC. Amino acids: CASSSDVSSYNEQFF.